This is a list of T cell receptor beta chains from one sample in a study of blood T cell repertoires in COVID-19. Profiled with immunoSEQ multiplex PCR; TCRdb holds only in-frame clones, not every one. The data show 65,000 to 80,000 clones, under 95% seen once. Sequenced input: peripheral blood. The receptors originated from a human donor in a cohort sampled during active COVID-19. CDR3s include the opening cysteine and the closing phenylalanine or tryptophan. Fields, in order: clone size, V gene, D gene, J gene, CDR3 DNA, CDR3 protein. D genes are given only for firm matches. Part of the rows lack a size; the others show once, few, many or a class for expanded clones.

-	TRBV10-3	-	TRBJ1-5	TGTGCCATCAGTGAGTCAGGTAATCAGGTCTTGGGCAATCAGCCCCAGCATTTT	CAISESGNQVLGNQPQHF
-	TRBV29-1	-	TRBJ2-1	TGCAGCGTTGTAGTTTCAGAGGGCCATGAGCAGTTCTTC	CSVVVSEGHEQFF
-	TRBV18	-	TRBJ2-3	TGTGCCAGCTCACCACCGGGCCTTACAGATACGCAGTATTTT	CASSPPGLTDTQYF
once	TRBV5-1	-	TRBJ2-3	TGCGCCAGCAGCTTAGGAGCCAGGGGCCCATCCGGAGGAGATACGCAGTATTTT	CASSLGARGPSGGDTQYF
-	TRBV10-3	TRBD1	TRBJ2-7	TGTGCCATCACTCCGACAGGGGTCGACCTTACCTACGAGCAGTACTTC	CAITPTGVDLTYEQYF
-	TRBV28	-	TRBJ1-1	TGTGCCAGCAGCCCACTAACAAACACAATGAACACTGAAGCTTTCTTT	CASSPLTNTMNTEAFF
-	TRBV12-5	-	TRBJ1-2	TGTGCTAGTGGTTCCAATGCCGGGACTCCAGGCAGCTACACCTTC	CASGSNAGTPGSYTF
-	TRBV6-6	-	TRBJ2-3	TGTGCCAGCAGCAACCCCGGGGCAGATACGCAGTATTTT	CASSNPGADTQYF
-	TRBV27	-	TRBJ1-6	TGTGCCAGCAGCCGAAACGGGGGGGCAGGCTCATGGTCACCCCTCCACTTT	CASSRNGGAGSWSPLHF
-	TRBV6-2/TRBV6-3	-	TRBJ1-2	TGTGCCAGCAGTCTCCCTCAGGACTATGGCTACACCTTC	CASSLPQDYGYTF
medium-sized	TRBV4-2	-	TRBJ1-6	TGTGCCAGCAGCCAAGAACGGGGCAGGGGAAATTCACCCCTCCACTTT	CASSQERGRGNSPLHF
-	TRBV5-1	TRBD1	TRBJ1-5	TGCGCCAGCAGCCTCGGACAGGGGAGTCAGCCCCAGCATTTT	CASSLGQGSQPQHF
once	TRBV4-1	TRBD2	TRBJ2-2	TGCGCCAGCAGGGGGGTGGGACTAAACACCGGGGAGCTGTTTTTT	CASRGVGLNTGELFF
-	TRBV5-3	-	TRBJ1-2	TGTGCCAGAAGCCCCGCAGGCAGAAACTATGGCTACACCTTC	CARSPAGRNYGYTF
once	TRBV27	-	TRBJ2-1	TGTGCCAGCAGTTTATTTGTGGGCCCCTCCTACAATGAGCAGTTCTTC	CASSLFVGPSYNEQFF
-	TRBV7-9	TRBD1	TRBJ2-5	TGTGCCAGCAGCCGGACAGGGGGCAAGGAGACCCAGTACTTC	CASSRTGGKETQYF
-	TRBV11-2	TRBD1	TRBJ1-1	TGTGCCAGCAGCAGAAGACAGGGTTTTACTGAAGCTTTCTTT	CASSRRQGFTEAFF
-	TRBV2	-	TRBJ1-5	TGTGCCAGCAGGGACACAATTTATAGCAATCAGCCCCAGCATTTT	CASRDTIYSNQPQHF
-	TRBV20-1	TRBD2	TRBJ2-7	TGCAGTGCTAGTGCTTCTAGCGGGGGGACCTACGAGCAGTACTTC	CSASASSGGTYEQYF
once	TRBV9	-	TRBJ1-5	TGTGCCAGCAGCGTAGATCAGGGGTCGCAGCCCCAGCATTTT	CASSVDQGSQPQHF
-	TRBV4-3	-	TRBJ1-5	TGCGCCAGCAGCCAAGATTTCGGGGGACCCCAGCATTTT	CASSQDFGGPQHF
-	TRBV12-5	-	TRBJ2-5	TGTGCTAGTGGGACCGGACAGCCGGCAGAGACCCAGTACTTC	CASGTGQPAETQYF
-	TRBV4-3	TRBD2	TRBJ2-3	TGCGCCAGCAGCCATAGCCTAGCGGGGGTTAATACGCAGTATTTT	CASSHSLAGVNTQYF